This TCR beta chain is from a study of regulatory T cells in long-lasting Graves disease. Time point meaning: newly diagnosed GD, antithyroid drugs for less than 3 months. PBMCs were the source of the RNA used for TCR sequencing. Building the TCR beta libraries relied on iRepertoire HTBI primers, and CDR3 regions underwent Arm-PCR. TCRdb processed the multiplex PCR reads anew with MiXCR; each CDR3 protein has one entry. The sample lists some 460,000 distinct CDR3 sequences; about 17% were seen once. This clonotype was observed at least ten times. These data also featured in a second study, about T cells in Graves' hyperthyroidism and ophthalmopathy.

The origin of this receptor is a man aged 40-49 years with Graves disease. The source material was peripheral blood mononuclear cells (PBMCs), sampled at new diagnosis, from a patient treated with antithyroid drugs.

This CDR3 reads CASSSTGDEKLFF. CDR3 nucleotide sequence: TGTGCCAGCAGCTCCACAGGGGATGAAAAACTGTTTTTT. The genes are TRBV7-9 and TRBJ1-4; TRBD1 agrees at 7 bases. With 4 bases clipped from V and 6 bases from J, the junction kept 2 bases outside the gene matches. Germline assignment: CDR1 SEHNR and CDR2 FQNEAQ (reference sequence). This CDR3 contains 13 residues.